Shown below are 28 T cell receptor beta chains from a single sample sequenced in a study of CD8+ T cells in alopecia areata. Extracted RNA was reverse transcribed into cDNA, the sequencing template. Method: immunoSEQ multiplex PCR; TCRdb's copy keeps in-frame clones and lacks some. The table has 110,000 or so clones, about three fifths seen once. Described treatment: oral pan-JAK inhibitor, 5-10 mg twice daily. The sample consisted of CD8+ T cells sorted from blood, taken at week 4, from a patient treated with tofacitinib. Receptors were obtained from a human donor with alopecia areata.

This chain joins TRBV15 and TRBJ2-1; D possibly corresponds to TRBD2 (7 bases). V was cut by 7 bases and J by 9 bases, with 13 bases left in between. There are 12 residues in the CDR3. The V gene's germline CDR1 is LNHNV and CDR2 YYDKDF (reference sequence). The CDR3 nucleotides are TGTGCCACCACTAAGAGGGGGGGTGAGCAGTTCTTC. Encoded protein: CATTKRGGEQFF. The full variable domain, in which reference TRBV15 and TRBJ2-1 provide the parts outside the CDR3, is DAMVIQNPRYQVTQFGKPVTLSCSQTLNHNVMYWYQQKSSQAPKLLFHYYDKDFNNEADTPDNFQSRRPNTSFCFLDIRSPGLGDTAMYLCATTKRGGEQFFGPGTRLTVL.

The rearrangement joins TRBV4-1 to TRBJ1-2, with D possibly matching TRBD1 (5 bases). CDR1 is MGHRA and CDR2 is YSYEKL in the germline V gene. With 2 bases removed from V and 3 bases from J, the gap between germline ends came to 19 bases. CDR3 length equals 17 residues. CDR3 loop: CASSQMTEAFKDYGYTF. DNA for the CDR3: TGCGCCAGCAGCCAAATGACAGAGGCCTTCAAGGACTATGGCTACACCTTC.

This clone appeared a few times. The chain uses TRBV6-6 and TRBJ2-6; D gene uncertain. Per germline, CDR1 MNHNY and CDR2 SVGAGI (reference sequence). The CDR3 covers 13 residues. Trimming left V 4 bases short and J 2 bases short, with 3 bases between. The CDR3 DNA reads as TGTGCCAGCAGTTCGGCTGGGGCCAACGTCCTGACTTTC. This sequence encodes CASSSAGANVLTF.

Only a few counts were recorded for this clone. The chain couples TRBV6-1 to TRBJ2-7; D is uncertain. Germline CDR1 reads MNHNS; CDR2 reads SASEGT. This CDR3 spans 15 amino acids. Trimming took off 1 base at V and 3 bases at J, with 13 bases between the two ends. The CDR3 loop reads CASSEGVAASYEQYF. In nucleotides, the CDR3 is TGTGCCAGCAGTGAAGGAGTGGCAGCGAGCTACGAGCAGTACTTC.

This chain connects TRBV29-1 to TRBJ2-3; 11 bases fit TRBD1. J lost 2 bases, V lost 6 bases, and 4 bases had no gene match. Germline V CDR1 and CDR2: SQVTM, ANQGSEA. The CDR3 has 14 residues. The CDR3, as DNA: TGCAGCGTCGCGGGACAGGGGGTCACAGATACGCAGTATTTT. Encoded protein: CSVAGQGVTDTQYF.

This clone has just one count. The chain joins TRBV6-5 to TRBJ2-3; 11 nucleotides match TRBD1. The V gene end was trimmed by 5 bases and the J gene end by 4 bases; junction bases not matched to a gene: 5. Germline V gene data show CDR1 as MNHEY and CDR2 as SVGAGI. CDR3 length: 15 residues. CDR3 sequence (DNA): TGTGCCAGCAGTAAGGGACAGGGGGGCGCAGATACGCAGTATTTT. It translates to CASSKGQGGADTQYF.

The J gene is TRBJ1-6, the V gene TRBV6-5; no clear D. Looked up from germline, CDR1 is MNHEY and CDR2 is SVGAGI. The CDR3 is 12 residues long. V lost 4 bases and J lost 7, with 5 bases in between. In nucleotides, the CDR3 is TGTGCCAGCAGTTCGACGAATTCACCCCTCCACTTT. Its translation is CASSSTNSPLHF.

The chain employs TRBV7-9 and TRBJ1-5, with 10 bases aligning to TRBD1. Germline-derived CDR1 and CDR2 are SEHNR and FQNEAQ (reference sequence). J was trimmed by 4 bases and V by 5 bases; bases with no gene match: 5. This CDR3 region has 15 residues. The chain's CDR3 is CASSPPGQGNQPQHF. The CDR3, as DNA: TGTGCCAGCAGCCCTCCGGGACAGGGGAATCAGCCCCAGCATTTT.

The rearrangement links TRBV13 to TRBJ2-3; D remains unclear. CDR3 length equals 13 residues. Germline values: CDR1 PRHDT, CDR2 FYEKMQ (reference sequence). The ends were cut back, 3 bases at V and 4 bases at J, with 8 bases in the middle. The CDR3 here is CASSLSGADTQYF. In DNA, the CDR3 is TGTGCCAGCAGCTTGTCAGGCGCAGATACGCAGTATTTT. Together with reference TRBV13 and TRBJ2-3, the CDR3 gives the full variable domain: AAGVIQSPRHLIKEKRETATLKCYPIPRHDTVYWYQQGPGQDPQFLISFYEKMQSDKGSIPDRFSAQQFSDYHSELNMSSLELGDSALYFCASSLSGADTQYFGPGTRLTVL.

This clone appeared a few times. V is TRBV13 and J is TRBJ2-7; no firm D call. The V end lost 0 bases, the J end lost 7 bases, and 13 bases lay between the germline ends. This CDR3 spans 14 amino acids. Germline lookup yields CDR1 PRHDT and CDR2 FYEKMQ (reference sequence). The CDR3 nucleotides are TGTGCCAGCAGCTTAGGGAAGTATAGTACTGAGCAGTACTTC. Its translation: CASSLGKYSTEQYF.

This clone was picked up a small number of times. Other nucleotide sequences from this sample produce the same CDR3. The rearrangement uses TRBV29-1 and TRBJ2-5; D unclear. The CDR3 consists of 10 residues. Germline CDR1 and CDR2: SQVTM and ANQGSEA. Trimming shortened V by 5 bases and J by 4 bases, and 5 bases separated the two germline ends. This CDR3 reads CSVRGETQYF. The CDR3 region has the DNA TGCAGCGTTAGAGGAGAGACCCAGTACTTC.

The rearrangement joins TRBV30 to TRBJ2-2; D is ambiguous. CDR3 size: 13 residues. Germline CDR1 and CDR2: GTSNPN and SVGIG (reference sequence). With 0 bases removed from V and 9 bases from J, the gap between germline ends came to 11 bases. The chain's CDR3 is CAWSVIMGRELFF. For the CDR3, the DNA is TGTGCCTGGAGTGTCATCATGGGCCGGGAGCTGTTTTTT.

This clone has just a few counts. The chain is built from TRBV2 and TRBJ2-5; D is undetermined. V shed 4 bases and J shed 4 bases, with 1 base lying between them. Germline loops: CDR1 SNHLY, CDR2 FYNNEI. This CDR3 spans 10 amino acids. CDR3 region: CASSGETQYF. As DNA, the CDR3 is TGTGCCAGCAGTGGAGAGACCCAGTACTTC.

This clone was picked up a small number of times. CDR3 DNA: TGCAGCGCTCTATCCGGGATAGCTGGGGCCAACGTCCTGACTTTC. Translating gives CSALSGIAGANVLTF. This rearrangement joins TRBV29-1 to TRBJ2-6; maybe TRBD2 (5 bases). The V gene lost 7 bases and the J gene lost 2 bases, with 15 bases spanning the gap. The length of the CDR3 is 15 residues. The germline CDR1 and CDR2 sequences are SQVTM and ANQGSEA. The variable domain in full, completed from reference TRBV29-1 and TRBJ2-6, reads SAVISQKPSRDICQRGTSLTIQCQVDSQVTMMFWYRQQPGQSLTLIATANQGSEATYESGFVIDKFPISRPNLTFSTLTVSNMSPEDSSIYLCSALSGIAGANVLTFGAGSRLTVL.

V is TRBV9 and J is TRBJ1-6; D gene unclear. Trimming removed 3 bases from V and 7 bases from J, with 8 bases in between. This CDR3 spans 13 amino acids. The germline gives CDR1 SGDLS, CDR2 YYNGEE. CDR3 protein: CASSGGINSPLHF. In nucleotides, the CDR3 is TGTGCCAGCAGCGGGGGAATCAATTCACCCCTCCACTTT.

This clone was found a few times. CDR3 protein: CASSEYIRGDSEAFF. The CDR3 DNA reads TGTGCCAGCAGTGAATATATTCGAGGAGACAGTGAAGCTTTCTTT. The genes are TRBV25-1 and TRBJ1-1, with D possibly being TRBD1 (5 bases). V dropped 0 bases and J dropped 7 bases, with 15 bases sitting between them. Looked up from germline, CDR1 is MGHDK and CDR2 is SYGVNS. This CDR3 is built from 15 residues.

This chain uses TRBV27 with TRBJ2-2, with D possibly being TRBD1 (6 bases). Germline V gene sequence: CDR1 MNHEY, CDR2 SMNVEV (reference sequence). Trimming removed 0 bases at V and 5 bases at J, with 10 bases between. This CDR3 is built from 15 residues. Here the CDR3 DNA reads TGTGCCAGCAGTTTATCCTCAGGGGAAACCGGGGAGCTGTTTTTT. This sequence encodes CASSLSSGETGELFF.

The chain employs TRBV29-1 and TRBJ2-1; 11 bases line up with TRBD2. Germline loops: CDR1 SQVTM, CDR2 ANQGSEA. The CDR3 sequence is 16 residues long. With 0 bases clipped from V and 5 bases from J, the junction kept 6 bases outside the gene matches. CDR3 in DNA: TGCAGCGTTGAAGACCCACTAGCGGGGGAAAACAATGAGCAGTTCTTC. Translation gives CSVEDPLAGENNEQFF.

CDR3 amino acids: CASSLDFGANVLTF. In nucleotides, the CDR3 is TGTGCCAGCAGTTTGGATTTCGGGGCCAACGTCCTGACTTTC. This sequence joins TRBV7-6 and TRBJ2-6; no firm D call. Germline lookup yields CDR1 SGHVS and CDR2 FNYEAQ. V lost 6 bases and J 4 bases, leaving 10 bases between the germline ends. The CDR3 is made up of 14 amino acids. The variable domain in full, completed from reference TRBV7-6 and TRBJ2-6, reads GAGVSQSPRYKVTKRGQDVALRCDPISGHVSLYWYRQALGQGPEFLTYFNYEAQQDKSGLPNDRFSAERPEGSISTLTIQRTEQRDSAMYRCASSLDFGANVLTFGAGSRLTVL.

V is TRBV13 and J is TRBJ2-3, with D tentatively TRBD1 (6 bases). There are 16 residues in the CDR3. Germline values: CDR1 PRHDT, CDR2 FYEKMQ (reference sequence). The V end was cut by 4 bases, the J end by 0 bases, with 14 bases between. The CDR3 nucleotides read TGTGCCAGCAGCTCCCGGGACAACCCTAGCACAGATACGCAGTATTTT. Protein sequence: CASSSRDNPSTDTQYF.

This chain links TRBV6-5 with TRBJ2-7; D unresolved. The germline gives CDR1 MNHEY, CDR2 SVGAGI. V was shortened by 0 bases and J by 3 bases, with 6 bases between the two germline ends. This CDR3 has 13 amino acids. DNA of the CDR3: TGTGCCAGCAGTTACTCGATCAGCTACGAGCAGTACTTC. Translated: CASSYSISYEQYF.

This chain joins TRBV30 and TRBJ1-1; D is unresolved. Trimming took off 4 bases at V and 1 base at J, with 10 bases between the two ends. The CDR3 totals 13 residues. Germline CDR1 is GTSNPN and CDR2 is SVGIG (reference sequence). CDR3 sequence (DNA): TGTGCCTGGATCCGGGAGGGGAACACTGAAGCTTTCTTT. Protein sequence: CAWIREGNTEAFF.

This chain joins TRBV6-4 and TRBJ2-7; D is unclear. V was clipped by 0 bases and J by 6 bases, with 9 bases between them. The CDR3 totals 13 residues. CDR1 and CDR2 (germline): MRHNA, SNTAGT. The CDR3 is CASSDSPSGEQYF. CDR3 sequence (DNA): TGTGCCAGCAGTGACTCGCCCTCCGGCGAGCAGTACTTC.

The rearrangement uses TRBV4-1 and TRBJ2-3; 7 bases are a match to TRBD2. V gave up 4 bases and J gave up 4 bases; unmatched junction bases: 11. From germline, CDR1 is MGHRA and CDR2 YSYEKL. This CDR3 comprises 16 residues. The CDR3 is CASSPSPRGEADTQYF. The CDR3 bases are TGCGCCAGCAGCCCCTCCCCCCGGGGGGAAGCAGATACGCAGTATTTT.

The chain has TRBV4-1 and TRBJ2-2; D tentatively reads TRBD1 or TRBD2 (5 bases each). The germline V gene encodes CDR1 MGHRA and CDR2 YSYEKL. The CDR3 loop spans 12 amino acids. Trimming pared 11 bases from V and 1 base from J, leaving 8 bases between. The CDR3 is CAGGQNTGELFF. In DNA, the CDR3 is TGCGCCGGAGGACAGAACACCGGGGAGCTGTTTTTT.

There are a few counts of this clone. This chain uses TRBV4-3 with TRBJ2-6; TRBD1 agrees at 7 bases. This CDR3 contains 19 residues. Germline CDR1 is LGHNA and CDR2 is YSLEER. Trimming took 0 bases from V and 0 from J; bases not matched to a gene: 8. The CDR3 DNA sequence: TGCGCCAGCAGCCAAGATCCAGGGGGTCTTCTCTCTGGGGCCAACGTCCTGACTTTC. Amino acids: CASSQDPGGLLSGANVLTF.

This chain links TRBV27 with TRBJ2-7; 9 nucleotides align to TRBD1. Trimming cost V 0 bases and J 3 bases; bases outside gene matches: 6. Germline V gives CDR1 MNHEY, CDR2 SMNVEV (reference sequence). The CDR3 consists of 16 residues. This CDR3 reads CASSLSEDRGFYEQYF. DNA of the CDR3: TGTGCCAGCAGTTTATCGGAAGACAGGGGGTTCTACGAGCAGTACTTC.

This clone was picked up a small number of times. The V and J genes are TRBV10-3 and TRBJ2-7; no definite D call. Germline CDR1 and CDR2: ENHRY and SYGVKD. V lost 8 bases to trimming and J lost 6 bases, with 2 bases between them. The CDR3 runs to 8 residues. The DNA for the CDR3 is TGTGCCATCCTCGAGCAGTACTTC. Its protein product is CAILEQYF.